Here is one TCR beta chain with its context. Germline values: CDR1 SGDLS, CDR2 YYNGEE. The CDR3 is 14 residues long. The junction had 3 bases not matched to a gene; V was cut back by 4 bases and J by 3 bases. The data were obtained in a study of control samples from healthy donors and cancer patients. Assay: immunoSEQ multiplex PCR; the TCRdb copy retains only in-frame clones and omits some. The repertoire holds 78,000 or so clones, about four fifths seen once, with around 16% in the top ten. Sequenced sample: blood. The chain carries TRBV9 and TRBJ1-1; 10 nucleotides line up with TRBD1. The TCR sequence derives from a man aged 50 to 59 in good health. CDR3 protein: CASSFGQGDTEAFF. The DNA for the CDR3 is TGTGCCAGCAGCTTTGGACAGGGGGACACTGAAGCTTTCTTT.